This T cell receptor beta chain is drawn from a study of T cell clonotyping in hematopoietic cell transplantation. Study context: Recipient samples before transplant were obtained post-cytoreduction.

Germline CDR1 reads SGHRS; CDR2 reads YFSETQ. The CDR3 contains 16 residues. V lost 2 bases to trimming and J lost 0 bases, with 15 bases between them. This table comes from immunoSEQ multiplex PCR, and its TCRdb copy is limited to in-frame clones, with some not included. The repertoire holds roughly 80,000 clones, with about 96% as singletons. Noted time point: recipient sample about 28 days before transplant, after cytoreduction. The TCR was taken from a woman aged 50 to 60 with acute myeloid leukemia. Some clones in this sample may be carry-over from other donors' samples. This sequence joins TRBV5-1 and TRBJ2-7; D possibly matches TRBD1 or TRBD2 (5 bases each). Source: peripheral blood mononuclear cells, taken before stem cell transplant. CDR3 amino acids: CASSFGPGPSSYEQYF. CDR3 bases: TGCGCCAGCAGCTTTGGACCGGGACCTAGCTCCTACGAGCAGTACTTC.